This T cell receptor beta chain emerged from a study of shared T cell receptors in the human thymus. Measured with immunoSEQ multiplex PCR; TCRdb has only the in-frame clones, and not every one. This table holds more than 550,000 clones, roughly 88% found once. The data were also submitted as part of a second study, on human thymus T cells. That work contributes: Corrective surgery for congenital heart defects was being performed on the healthy Finnish infants who were the donors. The source of the thymus tissue was resections taken during corrective heart surgery. The authors found apparently biased V and J gene usage in thymic and blood repertoires. Related work showed strongly overlapping thymic repertoires across unrelated individuals.

The sequencing input was thymocytes. The sequence derives from a girl less than two years old with a congenital heart defect.

The CDR3 sequence: CASSHDRGRRDGYTF. CDR3 DNA: TGTGCCAGCAGCCACGACAGGGGAAGGAGGGATGGCTACACCTTC. The J gene is TRBJ1-2, the V gene TRBV5-6; TRBD1 agrees at 8 bases. In germline, CDR1 is SGHDT, CDR2 YYEEEE. The length of the CDR3 is 15 residues. After removal of 4 bases from V and 6 bases from J, the junction contained 11 bases not matched to a gene.